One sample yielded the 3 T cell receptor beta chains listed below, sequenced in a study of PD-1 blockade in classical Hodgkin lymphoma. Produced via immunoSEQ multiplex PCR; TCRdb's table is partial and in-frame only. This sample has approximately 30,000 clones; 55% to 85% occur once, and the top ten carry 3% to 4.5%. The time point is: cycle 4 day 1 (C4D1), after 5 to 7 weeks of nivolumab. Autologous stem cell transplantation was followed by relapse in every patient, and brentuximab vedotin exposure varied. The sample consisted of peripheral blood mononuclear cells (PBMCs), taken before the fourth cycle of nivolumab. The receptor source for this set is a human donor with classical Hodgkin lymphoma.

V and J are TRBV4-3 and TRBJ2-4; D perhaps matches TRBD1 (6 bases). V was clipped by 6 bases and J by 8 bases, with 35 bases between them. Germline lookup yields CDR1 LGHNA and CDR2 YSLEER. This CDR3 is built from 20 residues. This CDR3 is CASSRTVPLKTGGYGDIQYF. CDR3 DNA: TGCGCCAGCAGTCGAACGGTACCGCTCAAGACAGGTGGCTACGGCGACATTCAGTACTTC.

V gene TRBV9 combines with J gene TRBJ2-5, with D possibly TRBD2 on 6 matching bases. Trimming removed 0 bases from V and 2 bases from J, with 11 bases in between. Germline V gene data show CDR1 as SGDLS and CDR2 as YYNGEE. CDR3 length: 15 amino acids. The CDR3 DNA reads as TGTGCCAGCAGCGTAGGCTCGGCGGGACAAGAGACCCAGTACTTC. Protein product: CASSVGSAGQETQYF.

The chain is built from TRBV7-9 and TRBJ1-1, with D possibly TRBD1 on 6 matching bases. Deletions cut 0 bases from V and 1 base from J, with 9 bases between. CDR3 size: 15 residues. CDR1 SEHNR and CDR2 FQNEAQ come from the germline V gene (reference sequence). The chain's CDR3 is CASSLARGANTEAFF. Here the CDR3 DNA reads TGTGCCAGCAGCTTAGCTCGGGGGGCGAACACTGAAGCTTTCTTT.